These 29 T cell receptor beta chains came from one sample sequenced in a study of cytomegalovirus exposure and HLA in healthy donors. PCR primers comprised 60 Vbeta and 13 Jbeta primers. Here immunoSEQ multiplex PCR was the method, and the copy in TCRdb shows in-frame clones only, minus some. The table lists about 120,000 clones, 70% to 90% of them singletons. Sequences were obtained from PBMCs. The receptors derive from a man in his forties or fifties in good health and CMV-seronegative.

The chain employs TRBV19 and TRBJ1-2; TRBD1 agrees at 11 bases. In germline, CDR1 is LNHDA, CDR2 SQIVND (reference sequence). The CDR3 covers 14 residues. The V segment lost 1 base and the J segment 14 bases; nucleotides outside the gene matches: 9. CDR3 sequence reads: CASSIGTGGASETF. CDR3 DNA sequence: TGTGCCAGTAGTATAGGGACAGGGGGCGCCTCGGAAACCTTC.

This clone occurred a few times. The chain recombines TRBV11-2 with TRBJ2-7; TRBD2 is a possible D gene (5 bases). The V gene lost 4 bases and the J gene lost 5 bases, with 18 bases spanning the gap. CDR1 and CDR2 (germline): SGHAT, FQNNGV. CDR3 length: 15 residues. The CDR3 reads CASSSGSTSLNEQYF. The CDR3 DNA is TGTGCCAGCAGCTCGGGATCAACTAGTCTCAACGAGCAGTACTTC.

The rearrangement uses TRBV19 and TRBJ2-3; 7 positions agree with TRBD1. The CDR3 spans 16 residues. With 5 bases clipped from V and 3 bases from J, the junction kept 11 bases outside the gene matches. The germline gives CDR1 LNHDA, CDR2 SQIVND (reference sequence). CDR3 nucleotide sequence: TGTGCCAGTAGTCACACGGCACAGGGGACGACAGATACGCAGTATTTT. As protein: CASSHTAQGTTDTQYF.

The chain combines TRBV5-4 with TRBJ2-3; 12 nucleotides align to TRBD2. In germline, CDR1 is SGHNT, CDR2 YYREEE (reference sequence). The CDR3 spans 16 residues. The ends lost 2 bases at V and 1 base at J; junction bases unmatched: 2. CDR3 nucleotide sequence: TGTGCCAGCAGCTTTAGGACTAGCGGGGGCACAGATACGCAGTATTTT. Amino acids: CASSFRTSGGTDTQYF. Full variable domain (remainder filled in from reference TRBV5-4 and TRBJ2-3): ETGVTQSPTHLIKTRGQQVTLRCSSQSGHNTVSWYQQALGQGPQFIFQYYREEENGRGNFPPRFSGLQFPNYSSELNVNALELDDSALYLCASSFRTSGGTDTQYFGPGTRLTVL.

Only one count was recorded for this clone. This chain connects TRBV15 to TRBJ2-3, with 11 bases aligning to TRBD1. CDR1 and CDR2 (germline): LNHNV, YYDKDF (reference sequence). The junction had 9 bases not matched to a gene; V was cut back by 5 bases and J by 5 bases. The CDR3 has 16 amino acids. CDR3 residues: CATSPTLGQGVDTQYF. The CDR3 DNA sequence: TGTGCCACCAGCCCTACACTGGGACAGGGGGTAGATACGCAGTATTTT.

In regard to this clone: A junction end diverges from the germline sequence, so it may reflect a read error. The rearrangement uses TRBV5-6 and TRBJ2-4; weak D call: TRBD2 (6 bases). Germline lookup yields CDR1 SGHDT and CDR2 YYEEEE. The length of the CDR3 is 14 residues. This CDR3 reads CASRGREAKNSQYF. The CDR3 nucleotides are TGTGCCAGCAGAGGCAGGGAGGCCAAAAACAGTCAGTACTTC.

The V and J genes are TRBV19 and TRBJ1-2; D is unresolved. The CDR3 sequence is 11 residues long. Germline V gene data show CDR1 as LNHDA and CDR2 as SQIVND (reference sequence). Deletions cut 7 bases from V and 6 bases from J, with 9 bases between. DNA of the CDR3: TGTGCCAGTAACAAGTCGAATGGCTACACCTTC. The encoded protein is CASNKSNGYTF.

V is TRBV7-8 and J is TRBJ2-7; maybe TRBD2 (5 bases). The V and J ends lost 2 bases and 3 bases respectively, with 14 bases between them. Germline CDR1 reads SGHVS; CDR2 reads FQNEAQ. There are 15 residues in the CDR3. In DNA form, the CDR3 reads TGTGCCAGCAGCTTACCTAGCCTTGGAAACTACGAGCAGTACTTC. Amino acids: CASSLPSLGNYEQYF.

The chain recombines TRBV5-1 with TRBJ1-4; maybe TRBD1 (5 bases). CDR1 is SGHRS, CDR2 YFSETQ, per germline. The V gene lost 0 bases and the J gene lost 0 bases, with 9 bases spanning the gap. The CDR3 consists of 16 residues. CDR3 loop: CASSLGGTTTNEKLFF. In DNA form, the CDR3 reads TGCGCCAGCAGCTTGGGCGGGACTACAACTAATGAAAAACTGTTTTTT.

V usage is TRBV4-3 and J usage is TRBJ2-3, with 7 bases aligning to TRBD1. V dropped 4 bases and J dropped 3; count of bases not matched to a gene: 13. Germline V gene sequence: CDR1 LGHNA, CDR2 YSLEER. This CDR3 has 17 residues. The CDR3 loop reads CASSPLGAGGRTDTQYF. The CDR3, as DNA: TGCGCCAGCAGCCCCCTAGGGGCAGGGGGACGGACAGATACGCAGTATTTT.

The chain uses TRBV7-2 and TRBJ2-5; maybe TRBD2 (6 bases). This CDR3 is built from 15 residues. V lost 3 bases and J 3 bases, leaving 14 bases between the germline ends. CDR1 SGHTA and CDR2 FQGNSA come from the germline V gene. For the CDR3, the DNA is TGTGCCAGCAGCTTCCCCCTTTCGGGAGAAGAGACCCAGTACTTC. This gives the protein CASSFPLSGEETQYF.

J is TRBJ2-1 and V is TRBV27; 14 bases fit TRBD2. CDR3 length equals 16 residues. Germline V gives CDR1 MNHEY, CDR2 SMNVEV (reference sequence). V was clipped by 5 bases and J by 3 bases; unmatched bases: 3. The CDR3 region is CASSPGTSGGYNEQFF. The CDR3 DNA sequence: TGTGCCAGCAGTCCAGGGACTAGCGGGGGCTACAATGAGCAGTTCTTC.

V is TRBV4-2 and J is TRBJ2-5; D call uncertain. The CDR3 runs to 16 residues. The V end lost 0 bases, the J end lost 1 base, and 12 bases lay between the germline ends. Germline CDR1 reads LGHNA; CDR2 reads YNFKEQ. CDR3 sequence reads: CASSQESAGGQETQYF. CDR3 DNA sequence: TGTGCCAGCAGCCAAGAATCGGCTGGCGGCCAAGAGACCCAGTACTTC.

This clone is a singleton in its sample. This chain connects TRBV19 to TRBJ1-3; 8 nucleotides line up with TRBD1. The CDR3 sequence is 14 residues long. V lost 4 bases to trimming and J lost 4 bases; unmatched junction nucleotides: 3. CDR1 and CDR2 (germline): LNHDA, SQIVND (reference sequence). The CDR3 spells CASSTRTGGNTIYF. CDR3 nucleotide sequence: TGTGCCAGTAGTACCCGGACAGGGGGAAACACCATATATTTT. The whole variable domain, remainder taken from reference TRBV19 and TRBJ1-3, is DGGITQSPKYLFRKEGQNVTLSCEQNLNHDAMYWYRQDPGQGLRLIYYSQIVNDFQKGDIAEGYSVSREKKESFPLTVTSAQKNPTAFYLCASSTRTGGNTIYFGEGSWLTVV.

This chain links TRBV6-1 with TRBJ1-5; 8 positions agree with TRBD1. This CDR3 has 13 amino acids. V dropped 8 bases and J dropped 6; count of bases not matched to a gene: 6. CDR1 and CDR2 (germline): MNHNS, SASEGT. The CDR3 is CASAGGGSQPQHF. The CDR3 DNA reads TGTGCCAGCGCAGGGGGCGGGAGTCAGCCCCAGCATTTT.

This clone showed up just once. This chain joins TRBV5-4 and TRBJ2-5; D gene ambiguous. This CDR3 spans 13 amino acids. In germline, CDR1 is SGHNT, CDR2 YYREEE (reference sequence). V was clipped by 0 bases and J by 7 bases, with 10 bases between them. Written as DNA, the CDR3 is TGTGCCAGCAGCTTGGACGAGCTAGGGACCCAGTACTTC. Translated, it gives CASSLDELGTQYF.

CDR3 protein: CASTGTAYTEAFF. CDR3 in DNA: TGTGCCAGTACTGGGACAGCCTACACTGAAGCTTTCTTT. The chain joins TRBV19 to TRBJ1-1; 7 positions match TRBD1. Germline V gene data show CDR1 as LNHDA and CDR2 as SQIVND (reference sequence). There are 13 residues in the CDR3. V was pared by 7 bases and J by 3 bases, with 5 bases of the junction left unmatched.

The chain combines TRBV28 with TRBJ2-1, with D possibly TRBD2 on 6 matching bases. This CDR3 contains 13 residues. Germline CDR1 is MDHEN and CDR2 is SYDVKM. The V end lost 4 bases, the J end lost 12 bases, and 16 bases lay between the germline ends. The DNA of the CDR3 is TGTGCCAGCAGTTGGACTACAGTCCGCCTGCAGTTCTTC. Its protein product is CASSWTTVRLQFF. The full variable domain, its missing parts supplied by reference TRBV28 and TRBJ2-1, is DVKVTQSSRYLVKRTGEKVFLECVQDMDHENMFWYRQDPGLGLRLIYFSYDVKMKEKGDIPEGYSVSREKKERFSLILESASTNQTSMYLCASSWTTVRLQFFGPGTRLTVL.

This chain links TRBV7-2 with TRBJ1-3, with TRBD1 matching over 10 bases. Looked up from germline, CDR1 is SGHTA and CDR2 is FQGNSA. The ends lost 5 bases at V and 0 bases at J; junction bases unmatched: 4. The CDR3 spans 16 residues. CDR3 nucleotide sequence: TGTGCCAGCAGCCCGGGACAGGGGAACTCTGGAAACACCATATATTTT. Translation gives CASSPGQGNSGNTIYF.

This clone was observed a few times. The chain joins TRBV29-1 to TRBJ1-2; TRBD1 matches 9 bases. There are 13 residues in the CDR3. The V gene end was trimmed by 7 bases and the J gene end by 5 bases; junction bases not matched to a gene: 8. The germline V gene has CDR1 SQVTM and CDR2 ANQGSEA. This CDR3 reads CSAGTGPPYGYTF. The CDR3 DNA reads TGCAGCGCCGGGACAGGGCCACCATATGGCTACACCTTC.

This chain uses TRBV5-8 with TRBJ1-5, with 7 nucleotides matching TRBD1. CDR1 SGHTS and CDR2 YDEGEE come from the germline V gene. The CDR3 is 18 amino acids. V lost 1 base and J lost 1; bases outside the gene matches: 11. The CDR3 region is CASSLFPTTGVSNQPQHF. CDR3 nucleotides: TGTGCCAGCAGCTTGTTTCCGACTACAGGGGTGAGCAATCAGCCCCAGCATTTT.

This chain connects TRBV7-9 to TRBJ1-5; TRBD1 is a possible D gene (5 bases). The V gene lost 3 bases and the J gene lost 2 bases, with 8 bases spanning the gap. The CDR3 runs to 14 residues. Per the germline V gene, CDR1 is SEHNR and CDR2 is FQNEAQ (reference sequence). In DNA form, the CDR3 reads TGTGCCAGCAGCTTTCAGGGCGGCAATCAGCCCCAGCATTTT. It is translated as CASSFQGGNQPQHF.

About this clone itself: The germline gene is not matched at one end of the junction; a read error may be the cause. CDR3 bases: TGTGCCAGTGAAAACTCTGGGGCCAACGGCCTGACTTTC. Encoded protein: CASENSGANGLTF. This chain joins TRBV10-3 and TRBJ2-6; maybe TRBD1 (5 bases). Germline lookup yields CDR1 ENHRY and CDR2 SYGVKD. CDR3 length: 13 amino acids.

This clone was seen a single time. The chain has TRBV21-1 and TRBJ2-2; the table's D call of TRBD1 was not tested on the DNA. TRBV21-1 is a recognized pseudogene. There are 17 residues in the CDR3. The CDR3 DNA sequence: TGTGCCAGCATGAGGACAGGGGGCTTACCGAACACCGGGGAGCTGTTTTTT. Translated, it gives CASMRTGGLPNTGELFF.

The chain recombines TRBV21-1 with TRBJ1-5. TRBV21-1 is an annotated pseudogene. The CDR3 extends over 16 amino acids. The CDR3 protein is CASSKESSRGHQPQHF. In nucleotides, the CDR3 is TGTGCCAGCAGCAAAGAGTCGTCCAGAGGGCATCAGCCCCAGCATTTT.

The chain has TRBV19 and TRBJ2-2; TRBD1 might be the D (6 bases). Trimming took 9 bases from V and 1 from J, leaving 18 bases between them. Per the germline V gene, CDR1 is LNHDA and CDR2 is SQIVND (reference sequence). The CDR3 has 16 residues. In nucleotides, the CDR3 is TGTGCCAGCGCAAACCCCGGACAGCAGAACACCGGGGAGCTGTTTTTT. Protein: CASANPGQQNTGELFF.

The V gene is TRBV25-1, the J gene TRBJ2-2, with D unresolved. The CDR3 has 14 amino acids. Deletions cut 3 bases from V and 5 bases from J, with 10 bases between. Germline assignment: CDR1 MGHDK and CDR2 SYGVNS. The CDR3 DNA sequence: TGTGCCAGCAGTGATGCATATACAACCGGGGAGCTGTTTTTT. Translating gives CASSDAYTTGELFF.

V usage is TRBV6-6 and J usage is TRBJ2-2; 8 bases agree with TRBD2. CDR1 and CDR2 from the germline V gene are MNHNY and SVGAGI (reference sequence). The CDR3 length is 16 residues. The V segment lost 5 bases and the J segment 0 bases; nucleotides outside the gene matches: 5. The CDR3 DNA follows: TGTGCCAGCAGTCCAGGACTAGCCACGAACACCGGGGAGCTGTTTTTT. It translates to CASSPGLATNTGELFF.

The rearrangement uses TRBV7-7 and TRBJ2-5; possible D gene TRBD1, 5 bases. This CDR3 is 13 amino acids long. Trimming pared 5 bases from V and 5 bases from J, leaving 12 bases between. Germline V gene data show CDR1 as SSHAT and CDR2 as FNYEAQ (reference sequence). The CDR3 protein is CASSRGFGETQYF. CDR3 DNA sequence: TGTGCCAGCAGCAGGGGATTCGGGGAGACCCAGTACTTC.